This T cell receptor beta chain comes out of a study of patients and donors after allogeneic stem cell transplantation. This clonotype occurred a few times. TCRdb re-derived calls from the RT-PCR reads in MiXCR, one entry per CDR3 protein. This repertoire shows some 200,000 distinct CDR3 sequences, 40% to 45% found once; its top ten account for 33%. The CDR3 sequence is 14 residues long. Germline V gene sequence: CDR1 KGHSH, CDR2 LQKENI. Deletions cut 0 bases from V and 2 bases from J, with 7 bases between. The source material was blood, either unsorted or a sorted T cell fraction (not recorded which). This TCR was recovered from a human donor who was either an allogeneic HSCT recipient or a stem cell or donor lymphocyte infusion donor (not recorded which). It is not recorded whose cells these are; they may come from a transplant donor. The rearrangement joins TRBV18 to TRBJ1-1; D is undetermined. The CDR3 sequence: CASSPPSVNTEAFF. Here the CDR3 DNA reads TGTGCCAGCTCACCACCCTCCGTAAACACTGAAGCTTTCTTT.